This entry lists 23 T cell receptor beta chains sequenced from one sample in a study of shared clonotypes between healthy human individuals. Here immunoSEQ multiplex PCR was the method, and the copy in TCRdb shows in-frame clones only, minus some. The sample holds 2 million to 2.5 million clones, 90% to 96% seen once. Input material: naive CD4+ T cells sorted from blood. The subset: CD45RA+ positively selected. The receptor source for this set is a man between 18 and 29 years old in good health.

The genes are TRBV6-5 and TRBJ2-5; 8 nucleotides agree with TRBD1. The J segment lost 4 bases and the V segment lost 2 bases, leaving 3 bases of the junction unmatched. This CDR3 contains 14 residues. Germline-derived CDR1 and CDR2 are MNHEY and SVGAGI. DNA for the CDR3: TGTGCCAGCAGTTACAGAGACAGGGGAGAGACCCAGTACTTC. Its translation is CASSYRDRGETQYF.

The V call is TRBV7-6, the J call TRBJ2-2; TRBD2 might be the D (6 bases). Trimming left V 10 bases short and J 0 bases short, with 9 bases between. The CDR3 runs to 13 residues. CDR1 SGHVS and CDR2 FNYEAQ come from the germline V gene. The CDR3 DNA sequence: TGTGCCACAGGGACTGCGAACACCGGGGAGCTGTTTTTT. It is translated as CATGTANTGELFF.

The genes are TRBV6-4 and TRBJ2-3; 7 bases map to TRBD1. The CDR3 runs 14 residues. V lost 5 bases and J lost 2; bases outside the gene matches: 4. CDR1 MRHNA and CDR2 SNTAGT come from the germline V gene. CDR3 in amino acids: CASSWDSSTDTQYF. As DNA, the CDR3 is TGTGCCAGCAGTTGGGACAGTTCCACAGATACGCAGTATTTT.

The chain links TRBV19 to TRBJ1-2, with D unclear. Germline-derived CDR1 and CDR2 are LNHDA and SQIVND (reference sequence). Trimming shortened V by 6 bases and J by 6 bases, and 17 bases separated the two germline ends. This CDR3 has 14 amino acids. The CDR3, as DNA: TGTGCCAGTAGCCTCCGTGGTATAGATAATGGCTACACCTTC. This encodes CASSLRGIDNGYTF.

CDR3 DNA sequence: TGTGCCAGCAGCCGTACAGGGGCCTCTGGGGCCAACGTCCTGACTTTC. This codes for CASSRTGASGANVLTF. The rearrangement links TRBV7-2 to TRBJ2-6; 7 nucleotides align to TRBD1. The CDR3 spans 16 residues. J lost 0 bases, V lost 5 bases, and 4 bases had no gene match. Germline V gives CDR1 SGHTA, CDR2 FQGNSA. Full variable domain (missing parts from reference TRBV7-2 and TRBJ2-6): GAGVSQSPSNKVTEKGKDVELRCDPISGHTALYWYRQSLGQGLEFLIYFQGNSAPDKSGLPSDRFSAERTGGSVSTLTIQRTQQEDSAVYLCASSRTGASGANVLTFGAGSRLTVL.

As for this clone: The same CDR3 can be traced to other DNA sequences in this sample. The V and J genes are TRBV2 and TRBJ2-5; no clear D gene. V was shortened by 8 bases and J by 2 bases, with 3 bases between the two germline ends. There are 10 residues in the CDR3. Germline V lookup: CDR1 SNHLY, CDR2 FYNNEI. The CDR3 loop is CASGQETQYF. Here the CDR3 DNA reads TGTGCCAGCGGACAAGAGACCCAGTACTTC.

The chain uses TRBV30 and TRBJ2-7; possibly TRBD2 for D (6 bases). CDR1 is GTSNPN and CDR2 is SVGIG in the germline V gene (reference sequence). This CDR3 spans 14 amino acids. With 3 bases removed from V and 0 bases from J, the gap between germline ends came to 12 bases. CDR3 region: CAWRVAATSYEQYF. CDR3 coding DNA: TGTGCCTGGAGAGTAGCGGCCACCTCCTACGAGCAGTACTTC.

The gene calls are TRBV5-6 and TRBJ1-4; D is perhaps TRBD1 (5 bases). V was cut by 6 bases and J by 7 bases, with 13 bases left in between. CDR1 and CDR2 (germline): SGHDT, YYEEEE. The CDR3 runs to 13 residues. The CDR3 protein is CASTHGTGEKLFF. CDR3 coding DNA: TGTGCCAGCACCCACGGGACGGGTGAAAAACTGTTTTTT. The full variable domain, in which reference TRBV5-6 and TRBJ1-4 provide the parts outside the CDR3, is DAGVTQSPTHLIKTRGQQVTLRCSPKSGHDTVSWYQQALGQGPQFIFQYYEEEERQRGNFPDRFSGHQFPNYSSELNVNALLLGDSALYLCASTHGTGEKLFFGSGTQLSVL.

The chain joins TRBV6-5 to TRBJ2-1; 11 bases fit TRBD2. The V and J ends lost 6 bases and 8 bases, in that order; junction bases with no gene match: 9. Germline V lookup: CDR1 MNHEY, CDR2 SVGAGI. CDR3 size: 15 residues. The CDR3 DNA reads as TGTGCCAGCAGCCCCTTGACTAGCGGGAACTATGAGCAGTTCTTC. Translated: CASSPLTSGNYEQFF.

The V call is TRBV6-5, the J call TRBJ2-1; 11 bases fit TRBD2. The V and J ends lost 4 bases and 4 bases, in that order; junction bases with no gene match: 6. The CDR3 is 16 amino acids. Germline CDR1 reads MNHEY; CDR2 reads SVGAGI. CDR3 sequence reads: CASSFLTSGKYNEQFF. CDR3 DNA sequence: TGTGCCAGCAGTTTCCTGACTAGCGGGAAATACAATGAGCAGTTCTTC.

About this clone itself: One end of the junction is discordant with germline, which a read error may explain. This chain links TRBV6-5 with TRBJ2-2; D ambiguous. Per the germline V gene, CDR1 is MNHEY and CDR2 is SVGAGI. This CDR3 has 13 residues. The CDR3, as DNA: TGTGCCGGCAGAAATTCGGACACCGGGGAGCTGTTTTTT. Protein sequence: CAGRNSDTGELFF.

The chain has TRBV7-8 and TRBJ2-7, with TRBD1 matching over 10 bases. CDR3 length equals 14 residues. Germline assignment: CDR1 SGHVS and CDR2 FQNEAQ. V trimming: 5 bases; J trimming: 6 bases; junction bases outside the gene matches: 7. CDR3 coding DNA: TGTGCCAGCAGCCAGACAGGGGGCGACGGCGAGCAGTACTTC. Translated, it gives CASSQTGGDGEQYF.

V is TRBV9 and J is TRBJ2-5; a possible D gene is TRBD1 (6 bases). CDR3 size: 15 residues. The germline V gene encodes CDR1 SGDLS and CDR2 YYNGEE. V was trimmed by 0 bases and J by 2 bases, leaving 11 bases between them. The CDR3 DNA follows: TGTGCCAGCAGCGTAGCCCAGGGGCGACAAGAGACCCAGTACTTC. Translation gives CASSVAQGRQETQYF. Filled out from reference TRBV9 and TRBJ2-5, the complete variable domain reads DSGVTQTPKHLITATGQRVTLRCSPRSGDLSVYWYQQSLDQGLQFLIQYYNGEERAKGNILERFSAQQFPDLHSELNLSSLELGDSALYFCASSVAQGRQETQYFGPGTRLLVL.

CDR3 in DNA: TGCGCCAGCAGCCAAGAAGGGACAGGGAAAGGCTACACCTTC. This translates into CASSQEGTGKGYTF. This chain links TRBV4-3 with TRBJ1-2; 9 bases line up with TRBD1. The CDR3 is 14 residues long. The V gene end was trimmed by 0 bases and the J gene end by 8 bases; junction bases not matched to a gene: 4. Germline V gives CDR1 LGHNA, CDR2 YSLEER.

This CDR3 is CASSPDGTSGSIEQFF. In nucleotides, the CDR3 is TGTGCCAGCAGCCCAGACGGGACTAGCGGGAGTATTGAGCAGTTCTTC. The chain combines TRBV7-2 with TRBJ2-1; 14 nucleotides match TRBD2. Trimming took 5 bases from V and 9 from J; bases not matched to a gene: 9. Germline loops: CDR1 SGHTA, CDR2 FQGNSA. This CDR3 region has 16 residues.

CDR3 coding DNA: TGTGCCACCGGGGAGGAAGCGGGAAACTCCTACGAGCAGTACTTC. Translating gives CATGEEAGNSYEQYF. J is TRBJ2-7 and V is TRBV2, with 7 positions matching TRBD2. Germline V lookup: CDR1 SNHLY, CDR2 FYNNEI. This CDR3 region has 15 residues. V trimming: 10 bases; J trimming: 0 bases; junction bases outside the gene matches: 12.

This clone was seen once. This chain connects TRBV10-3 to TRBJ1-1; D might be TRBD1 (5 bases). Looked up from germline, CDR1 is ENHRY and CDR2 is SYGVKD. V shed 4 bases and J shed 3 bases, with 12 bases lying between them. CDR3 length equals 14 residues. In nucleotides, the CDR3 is TGTGCCATCAGTGGAACCCGAGGGGACACTGAAGCTTTCTTT. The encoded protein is CAISGTRGDTEAFF.

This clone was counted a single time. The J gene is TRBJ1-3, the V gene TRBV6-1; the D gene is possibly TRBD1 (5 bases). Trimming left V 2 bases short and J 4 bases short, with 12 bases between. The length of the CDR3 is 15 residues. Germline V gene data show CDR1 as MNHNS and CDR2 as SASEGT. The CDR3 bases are TGTGCCAGCAGTGAATGGGGCAACTGGGGAAACACCATATATTTT. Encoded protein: CASSEWGNWGNTIYF.

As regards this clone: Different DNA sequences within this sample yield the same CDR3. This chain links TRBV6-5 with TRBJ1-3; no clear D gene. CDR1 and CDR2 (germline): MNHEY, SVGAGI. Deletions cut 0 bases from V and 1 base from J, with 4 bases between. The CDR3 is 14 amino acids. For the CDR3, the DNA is TGTGCCAGCAGTTACTCAGGTTCTGGAAACACCATATATTTT. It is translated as CASSYSGSGNTIYF.

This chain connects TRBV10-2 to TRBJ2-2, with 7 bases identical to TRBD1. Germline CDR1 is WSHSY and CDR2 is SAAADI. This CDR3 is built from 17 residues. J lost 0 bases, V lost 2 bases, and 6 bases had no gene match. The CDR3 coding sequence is TGCGCCAGCAGTGAGCCTCGAGGGACAGCGAACACCGGGGAGCTGTTTTTT. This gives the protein CASSEPRGTANTGELFF.

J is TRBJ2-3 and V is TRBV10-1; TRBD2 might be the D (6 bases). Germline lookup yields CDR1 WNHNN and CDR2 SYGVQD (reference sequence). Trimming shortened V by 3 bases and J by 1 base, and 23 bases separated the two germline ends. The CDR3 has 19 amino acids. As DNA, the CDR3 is TGCGCCAGCAGTGATCCCGGCCGGGGCGGGAAACAACGCACAGATACGCAGTATTTT. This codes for CASSDPGRGGKQRTDTQYF.

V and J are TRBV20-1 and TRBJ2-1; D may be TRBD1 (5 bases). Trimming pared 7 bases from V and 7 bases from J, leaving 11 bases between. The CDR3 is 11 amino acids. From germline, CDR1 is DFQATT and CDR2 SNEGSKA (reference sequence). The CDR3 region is CSEGRDNEQFF. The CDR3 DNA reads TGCAGTGAAGGCAGGGATAATGAGCAGTTCTTC.

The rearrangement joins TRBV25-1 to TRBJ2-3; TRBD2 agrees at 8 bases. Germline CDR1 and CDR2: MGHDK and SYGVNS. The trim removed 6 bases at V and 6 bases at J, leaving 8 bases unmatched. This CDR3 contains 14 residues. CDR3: CASRGLALTDTQYF. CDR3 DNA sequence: TGTGCCAGCAGAGGACTAGCCCTAACGGATACGCAGTATTTT.